Below are 2 T cell receptor beta chains sequenced from a single sample in a study of blood T cell repertoires in COVID-19. Profiling relied on immunoSEQ multiplex PCR, and the TCRdb table lists in-frame clones only, not all of them. The sample records 230,000 or so clones, 80% to 90% being singletons. The specimen sequenced was peripheral blood. Source of these receptors: a woman aged 80 or older with COVID-19, enrolled during active disease.

V is TRBV3-1 (or the pseudogene TRBV3-2) and J is TRBJ1-1; D is uncertain. There are 15 residues in the CDR3. V dropped 3 bases and J dropped 1 base, with 12 bases sitting between them. From germline, CDR1 is LGHDT and CDR2 YNNKEL (reference sequence). DNA for the CDR3: TGTGCCAGCAGCCACAGTTCCACAAGGAACACTGAAGCTTTCTTT. Translation gives CASSHSSTRNTEAFF.

This chain connects TRBV30 to TRBJ1-6; D might be TRBD1 (6 bases). This CDR3 contains 15 residues. In germline, CDR1 is GTSNPN, CDR2 SVGIG (reference sequence). The ends were cut back, 2 bases at V and 9 bases at J, with 17 bases in the middle. CDR3 amino acids: CAWSLLGTGLSPLHF. DNA for the CDR3: TGTGCCTGGAGTCTCTTGGGAACAGGGCTTTCACCCCTCCACTTT.